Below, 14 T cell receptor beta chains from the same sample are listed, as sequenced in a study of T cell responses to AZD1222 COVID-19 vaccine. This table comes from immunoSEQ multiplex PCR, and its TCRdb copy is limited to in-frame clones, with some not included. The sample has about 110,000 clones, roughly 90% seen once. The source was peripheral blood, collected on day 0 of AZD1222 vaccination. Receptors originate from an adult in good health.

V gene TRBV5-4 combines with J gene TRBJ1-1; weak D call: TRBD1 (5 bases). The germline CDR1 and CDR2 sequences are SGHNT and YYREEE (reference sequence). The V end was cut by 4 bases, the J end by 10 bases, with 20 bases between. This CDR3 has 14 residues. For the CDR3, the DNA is TGTGCCAGCAGCCCCATTGGAGGGGTGATGGGAGCTTTCTTT. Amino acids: CASSPIGGVMGAFF.

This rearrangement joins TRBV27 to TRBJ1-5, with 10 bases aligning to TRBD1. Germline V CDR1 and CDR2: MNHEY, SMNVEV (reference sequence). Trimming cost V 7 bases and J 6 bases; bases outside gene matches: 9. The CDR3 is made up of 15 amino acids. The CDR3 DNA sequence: TGTGCCAGCACCAAGCTGACAGGGGGCGGTCAGCCCCAGCATTTT. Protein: CASTKLTGGGQPQHF.

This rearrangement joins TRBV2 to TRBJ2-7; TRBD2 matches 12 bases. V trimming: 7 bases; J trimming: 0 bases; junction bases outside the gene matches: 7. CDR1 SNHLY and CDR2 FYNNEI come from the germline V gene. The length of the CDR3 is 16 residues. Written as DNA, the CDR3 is TGTGCCAGCACCGCTAGCGGGAGGGCAAACTCCTACGAGCAGTACTTC. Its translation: CASTASGRANSYEQYF.

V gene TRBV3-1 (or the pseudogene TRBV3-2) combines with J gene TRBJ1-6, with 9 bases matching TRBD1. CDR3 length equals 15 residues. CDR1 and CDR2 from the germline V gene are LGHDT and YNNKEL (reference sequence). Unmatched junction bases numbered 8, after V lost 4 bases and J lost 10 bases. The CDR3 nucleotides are TGTGCCAGCAGCCGCATTGGACAGGGGATATCACCCCTCCACTTT. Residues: CASSRIGQGISPLHF.

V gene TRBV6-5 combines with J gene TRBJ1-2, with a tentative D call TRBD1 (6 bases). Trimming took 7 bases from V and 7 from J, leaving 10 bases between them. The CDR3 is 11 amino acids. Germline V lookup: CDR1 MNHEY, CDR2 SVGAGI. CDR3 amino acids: CASKDSFGYTF. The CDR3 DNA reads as TGTGCCAGCAAGGACAGTTTTGGCTACACCTTC.

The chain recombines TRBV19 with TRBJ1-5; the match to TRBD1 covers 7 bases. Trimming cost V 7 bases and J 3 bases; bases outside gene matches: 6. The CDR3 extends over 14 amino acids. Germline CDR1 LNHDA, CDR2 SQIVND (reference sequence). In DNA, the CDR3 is TGTGCCAGTAACCAGGGGGGATTCAATCAGCCCCAGCATTTT. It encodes CASNQGGFNQPQHF.

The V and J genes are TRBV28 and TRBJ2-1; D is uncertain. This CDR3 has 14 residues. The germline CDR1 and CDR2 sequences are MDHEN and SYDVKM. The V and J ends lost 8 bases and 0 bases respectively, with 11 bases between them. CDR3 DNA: TGTGCCAGCGGCCTATTGGGCTCCTACAATGAGCAGTTCTTC. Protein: CASGLLGSYNEQFF.

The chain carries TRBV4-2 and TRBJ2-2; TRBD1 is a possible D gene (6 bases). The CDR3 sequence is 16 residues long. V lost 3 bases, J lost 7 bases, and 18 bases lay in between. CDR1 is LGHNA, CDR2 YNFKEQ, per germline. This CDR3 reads CASSQSPGHGIGELFF. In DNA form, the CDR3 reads TGTGCCAGCAGCCAGTCCCCGGGACACGGGATCGGGGAGCTGTTTTTT.

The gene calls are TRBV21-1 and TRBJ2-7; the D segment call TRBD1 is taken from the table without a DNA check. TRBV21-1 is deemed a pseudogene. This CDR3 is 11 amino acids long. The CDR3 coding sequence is TGTGCCAGCAGTCAACAGTGCGAGCAGTACTTC. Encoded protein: CASSQQCEQYF.

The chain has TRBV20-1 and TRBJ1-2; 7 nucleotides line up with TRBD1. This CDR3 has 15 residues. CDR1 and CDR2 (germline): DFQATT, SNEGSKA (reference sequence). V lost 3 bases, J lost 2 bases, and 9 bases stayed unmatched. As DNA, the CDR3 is TGCAGTGCTAGTGGCGGACAGGCAGGCAACTATGGCTACACCTTC. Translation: CSASGGQAGNYGYTF.

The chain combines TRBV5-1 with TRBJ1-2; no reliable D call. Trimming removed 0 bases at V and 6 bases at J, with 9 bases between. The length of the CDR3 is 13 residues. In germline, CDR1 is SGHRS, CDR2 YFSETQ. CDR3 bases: TGCGCCAGCAGCTTGGGCGGGATCGATGGCTACACCTTC. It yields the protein CASSLGGIDGYTF. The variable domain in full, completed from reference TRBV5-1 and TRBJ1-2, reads KAGVTQTPRYLIKTRGQQVTLSCSPISGHRSVSWYQQTPGQGLQFLFEYFSETQRNKGNFPGRFSGRQFSNSRSEMNVSTLELGDSALYLCASSLGGIDGYTFGSGTRLTVV.

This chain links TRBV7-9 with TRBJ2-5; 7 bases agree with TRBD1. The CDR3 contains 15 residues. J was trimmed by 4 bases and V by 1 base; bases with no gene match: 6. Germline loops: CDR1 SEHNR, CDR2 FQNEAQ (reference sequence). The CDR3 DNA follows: TGTGCCAGCAGCTTAGTTCTATCAGGGGGAGAGACCCAGTACTTC. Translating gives CASSLVLSGGETQYF.

CDR3 nucleotide sequence: TGTGCCATCTCCGAAGGGGCAGGGAGGAATTCACCCCTCCACTTT. Translated, it gives CAISEGAGRNSPLHF. V is TRBV10-3 and J is TRBJ1-6; weak D call: TRBD1 (5 bases). Trimming pared 8 bases from V and 7 bases from J, leaving 18 bases between. Germline CDR1 and CDR2: ENHRY and SYGVKD. The CDR3 runs 15 residues.

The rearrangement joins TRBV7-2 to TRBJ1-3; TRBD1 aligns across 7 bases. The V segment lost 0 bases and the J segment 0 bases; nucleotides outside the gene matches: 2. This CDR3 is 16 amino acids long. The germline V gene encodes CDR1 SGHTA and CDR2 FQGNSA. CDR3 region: CASSLATGLSGNTIYF. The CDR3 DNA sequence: TGTGCCAGCAGCTTAGCGACAGGGCTCTCTGGAAACACCATATATTTT. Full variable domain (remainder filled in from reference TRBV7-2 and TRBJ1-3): GAGVSQSPSNKVTEKGKDVELRCDPISGHTALYWYRQSLGQGLEFLIYFQGNSAPDKSGLPSDRFSAERTGGSVSTLTIQRTQQEDSAVYLCASSLATGLSGNTIYFGEGSWLTVV.